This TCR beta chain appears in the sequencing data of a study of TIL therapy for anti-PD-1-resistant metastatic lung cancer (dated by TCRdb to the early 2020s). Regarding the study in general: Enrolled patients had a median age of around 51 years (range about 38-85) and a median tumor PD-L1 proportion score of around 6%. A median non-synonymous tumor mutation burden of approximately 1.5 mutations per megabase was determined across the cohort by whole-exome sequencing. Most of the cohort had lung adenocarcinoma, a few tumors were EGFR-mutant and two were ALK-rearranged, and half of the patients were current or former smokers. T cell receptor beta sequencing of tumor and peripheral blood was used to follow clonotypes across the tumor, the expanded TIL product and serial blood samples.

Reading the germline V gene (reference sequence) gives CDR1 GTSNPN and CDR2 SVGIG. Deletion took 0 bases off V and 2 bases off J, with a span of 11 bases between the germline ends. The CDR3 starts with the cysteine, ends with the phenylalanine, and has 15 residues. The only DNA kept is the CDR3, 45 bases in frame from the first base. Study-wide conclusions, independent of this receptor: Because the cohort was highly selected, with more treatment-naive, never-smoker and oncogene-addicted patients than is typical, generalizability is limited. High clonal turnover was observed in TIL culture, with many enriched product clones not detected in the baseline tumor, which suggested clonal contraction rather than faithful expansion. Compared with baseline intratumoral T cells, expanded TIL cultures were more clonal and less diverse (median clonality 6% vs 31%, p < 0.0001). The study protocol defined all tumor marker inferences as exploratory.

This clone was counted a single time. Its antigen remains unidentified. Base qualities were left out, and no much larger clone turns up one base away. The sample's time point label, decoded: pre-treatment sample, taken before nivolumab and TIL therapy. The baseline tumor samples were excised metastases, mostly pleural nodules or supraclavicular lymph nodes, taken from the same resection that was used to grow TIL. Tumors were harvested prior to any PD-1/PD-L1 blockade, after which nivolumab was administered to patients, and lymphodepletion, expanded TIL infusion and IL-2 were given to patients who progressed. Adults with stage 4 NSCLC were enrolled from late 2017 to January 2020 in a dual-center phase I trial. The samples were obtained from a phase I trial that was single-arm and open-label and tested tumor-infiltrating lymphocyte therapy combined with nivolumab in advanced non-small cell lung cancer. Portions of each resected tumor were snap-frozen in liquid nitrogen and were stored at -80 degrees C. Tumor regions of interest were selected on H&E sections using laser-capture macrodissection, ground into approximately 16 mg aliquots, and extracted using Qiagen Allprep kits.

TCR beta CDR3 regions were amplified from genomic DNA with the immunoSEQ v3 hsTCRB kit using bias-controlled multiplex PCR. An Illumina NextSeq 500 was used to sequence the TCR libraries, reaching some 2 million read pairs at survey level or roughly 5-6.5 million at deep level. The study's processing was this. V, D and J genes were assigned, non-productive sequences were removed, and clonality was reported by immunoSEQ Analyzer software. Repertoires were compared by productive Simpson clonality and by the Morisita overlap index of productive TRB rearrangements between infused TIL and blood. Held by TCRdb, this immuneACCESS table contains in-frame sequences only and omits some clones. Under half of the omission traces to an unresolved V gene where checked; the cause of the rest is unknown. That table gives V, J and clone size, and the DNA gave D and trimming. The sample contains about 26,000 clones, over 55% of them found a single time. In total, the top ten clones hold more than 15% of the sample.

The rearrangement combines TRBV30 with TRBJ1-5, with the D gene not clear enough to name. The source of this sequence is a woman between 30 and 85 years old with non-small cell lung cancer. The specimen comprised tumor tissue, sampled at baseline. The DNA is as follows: TGTGCCTGGAGTGTAAGTTCGGCGGGCAATCAGCCCCAGCATTTT. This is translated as CAWSVSSAGNQPQHF. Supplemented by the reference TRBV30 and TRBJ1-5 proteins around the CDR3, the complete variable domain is SQTIHQWPATLVQPVGSPLSLECTVEGTSNPNLYWYRQAAGRGLQLLFYSVGIGQISSEVPQNLSASRPQDRQFILSSKKLLLSDSGFYLCAWSVSSAGNQPQHFGDGTRLSIL.